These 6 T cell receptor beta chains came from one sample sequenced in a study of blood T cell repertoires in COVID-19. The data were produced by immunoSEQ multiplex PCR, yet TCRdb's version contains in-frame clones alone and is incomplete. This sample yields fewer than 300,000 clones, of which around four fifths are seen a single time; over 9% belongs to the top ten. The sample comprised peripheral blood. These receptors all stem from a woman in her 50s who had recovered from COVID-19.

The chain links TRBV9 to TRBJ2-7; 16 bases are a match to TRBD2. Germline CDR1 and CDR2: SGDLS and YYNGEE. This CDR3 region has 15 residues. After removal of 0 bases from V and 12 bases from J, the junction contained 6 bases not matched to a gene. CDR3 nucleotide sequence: TGTGCCAGCAGCGTAGGAGGGACTAGCGGGAGGGCGGCGTACTTC. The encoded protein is CASSVGGTSGRAAYF.

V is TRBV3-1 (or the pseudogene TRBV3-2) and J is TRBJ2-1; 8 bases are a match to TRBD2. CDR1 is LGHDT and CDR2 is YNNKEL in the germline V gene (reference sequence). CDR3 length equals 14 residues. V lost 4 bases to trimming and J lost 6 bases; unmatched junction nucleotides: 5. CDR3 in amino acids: CASSPPGTSNEQFF. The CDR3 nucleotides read TGTGCCAGCAGCCCTCCCGGGACTAGCAATGAGCAGTTCTTC.

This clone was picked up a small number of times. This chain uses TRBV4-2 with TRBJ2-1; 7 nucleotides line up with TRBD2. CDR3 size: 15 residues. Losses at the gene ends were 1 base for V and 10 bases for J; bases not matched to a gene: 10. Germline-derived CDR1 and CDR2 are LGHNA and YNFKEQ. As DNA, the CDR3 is TGTGCCAGCAGCCAAGGCTGGGAGGTGGGAGGGGAGCAGTTCTTC. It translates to CASSQGWEVGGEQFF.

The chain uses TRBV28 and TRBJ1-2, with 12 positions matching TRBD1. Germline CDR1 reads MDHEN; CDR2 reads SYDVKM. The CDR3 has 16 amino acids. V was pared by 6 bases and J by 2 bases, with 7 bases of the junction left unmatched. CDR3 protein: CASSSTGTGGNYGYTF. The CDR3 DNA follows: TGTGCCAGCAGCTCAACGGGGACAGGGGGCAACTATGGCTACACCTTC.

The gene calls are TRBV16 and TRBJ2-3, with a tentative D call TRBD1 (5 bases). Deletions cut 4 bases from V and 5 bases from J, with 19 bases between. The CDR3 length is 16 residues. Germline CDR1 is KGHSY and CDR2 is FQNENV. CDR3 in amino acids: CASSPMAGSWKDTQYF. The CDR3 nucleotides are TGTGCCAGCAGCCCTATGGCAGGGTCATGGAAAGATACGCAGTATTTT.

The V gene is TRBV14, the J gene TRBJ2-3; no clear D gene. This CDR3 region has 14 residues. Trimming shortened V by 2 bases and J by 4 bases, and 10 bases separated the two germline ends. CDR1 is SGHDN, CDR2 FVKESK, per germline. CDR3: CASSQNLRADTQYF. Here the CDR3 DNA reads TGTGCCAGCAGCCAAAACCTTCGGGCAGATACGCAGTATTTT.